Listed below are T cell receptor beta chains from one sample, sequenced in a study of CD8 T cells in Susac syndrome. Each CDR3 protein is one row after TCRdb ran MiXCR on the immunoSEQ multiplex PCR reads. The sample consists of more than 65,000 distinct CDR3 sequences, 95% of them appearing once. Sequenced input: CD8+ T cells from PBMCs. These TCRs come from a human donor in good health. Each CDR3 is given with its conserved first and last residue. The D gene is left open where the match is weak. Clone size is not always given. Where it is, it says once, few, many or a class for expanded clones.

abundance | j_gene | len | d_gene | v_gene | CDR3nt | CDR3aa
NA | TRBJ1-1 | 15 | TRBD1 | TRBV19 | TGTGCCAGTAGTATCGGGACAGGGTATGGAACTGAAGCTTTCTTT | CASSIGTGYGTEAFF
NA | TRBJ2-1 | 15 | NA | TRBV3-1 | TGTGCCAGCAGCCAAGATTTGAGTATTGACAATGAGCAGTTCTTC | CASSQDLSIDNEQFF
few | TRBJ2-1 | 13 | NA | TRBV13 | TGTGCCAGCAGCTTCGGGGGCGCCAATGAGCAGTTCTTC | CASSFGGANEQFF
NA | TRBJ2-1 | 15 | NA | TRBV7-2 | TGTGCCAGCAGCCCCGCCCGGAACAGCTACAATGAGCAGTTCTTC | CASSPARNSYNEQFF
once | TRBJ2-1 | 16 | NA | TRBV7-2 | TGTGCCAGCAGCTCCCGGGGGGCACTTCGGGAGGATGAGCAGTTCTTC | CASSSRGALREDEQFF
NA | TRBJ2-5 | 16 | TRBD1 | TRBV28 | TGTGCCAGCAGTCTTACAGGGGCCGGGGACCAAGAGACCCAGTACTTC | CASSLTGAGDQETQYF
NA | TRBJ2-7 | 14 | NA | TRBV7-2 | TGTGCCAGCAGCACCGAGGTGACCTTCTACGAGCAGTACTTC | CASSTEVTFYEQYF
NA | TRBJ1-3 | 14 | NA | TRBV29-1 | TGCAGCGTCCGAGATACAGGCACTGGAAACACCATATATTTT | CSVRDTGTGNTIYF
NA | TRBJ2-3 | 14 | NA | TRBV28 | TGTGCCAGCAGTTTGAACTGGGGGGCAGATACGCAGTATTTT | CASSLNWGADTQYF
NA | TRBJ1-2 | 15 | NA | TRBV9 | TGTGCCAGCAGACCTCCAGGGACCCCAGGCGATGGCTACACCTTC | CASRPPGTPGDGYTF
NA | TRBJ1-1 | 15 | NA | TRBV7-6 | TGTGCCAGCAGCTTATCCCCTGGACGGGATTTTGAAGCTTTCTTT | CASSLSPGRDFEAFF
NA | TRBJ1-5 | 14 | NA | TRBV7-2 | TGTGCCAGCAGCCACCCCTGGGGGAATCAGCCCCAGCATTTT | CASSHPWGNQPQHF
NA | TRBJ2-6 | 18 | NA | TRBV3-1 | TGTGCCAGCAGCCAAGATGCAGTGGGCCCGTGGGGGGCCAACGTCCTGACTTTC | CASSQDAVGPWGANVLTF
NA | TRBJ2-1 | 16 | TRBD2 | TRBV4-3 | TGCGCCAGCAGCCAAGAAGGCCGGGGGGACGACAATGAGCAGTTCTTC | CASSQEGRGDDNEQFF
NA | TRBJ2-1 | 16 | NA | TRBV7-9 | TGTGCCAGCAACTTAGGGTCGGGGGGCCCGGGCAATGAGCAGTTCTTC | CASNLGSGGPGNEQFF
NA | TRBJ2-1 | 13 | NA | TRBV7-3 | TGTGCCAGCAGCTTATTGGGGGACGATGAGCAGTTCTTC | CASSLLGDDEQFF
NA | TRBJ1-6 | 12 | NA | TRBV11-2 | TGTGCCAGCAGCGGGTTAGGGTCGCCCCTCCACTTT | CASSGLGSPLHF
NA | TRBJ2-3 | 14 | NA | TRBV24-1 | TGTGCCACCAGTGATTTACTCTTCGGGAGTCCGCAGTATTTT | CATSDLLFGSPQYF
NA | TRBJ2-3 | 14 | TRBD1 | TRBV5-1 | TGCGCCAGCAGCCGGGGACAGGGCACAGATACGCAGTATTTT | CASSRGQGTDTQYF
NA | TRBJ2-3 | 19 | NA | TRBV4-3 | TGCGCCAGCAGCCAAGATCCTACTCATACAGGGAGCGGTACAGATACGCAGTATTTT | CASSQDPTHTGSGTDTQYF
NA | TRBJ2-4 | 14 | NA | TRBV7-6 | TGTGCCAGCAGCCCTACAGGGTTAGAGAACATTCAGTACTTC | CASSPTGLENIQYF
NA | TRBJ2-5 | 15 | NA | TRBV5-1 | TGCGCCAGCAGCTTGGACCCTCGAAAGGCGGAGACCCAGTACTTC | CASSLDPRKAETQYF
NA | TRBJ2-5 | 15 | TRBD2 | TRBV29-1 | TGCAGCGTTGTGGGGCTAGCGGGGGGCCAAGAGACCCAGTACTTC | CSVVGLAGGQETQYF
NA | TRBJ2-2 | 14 | TRBD1 | TRBV25-1 | TGTGCCAGCTTGGGACAGGGATGGGGCGGGGAGCTGTTTTTT | CASLGQGWGGELFF
NA | TRBJ2-1 | 12 | NA | TRBV7-9 | TGTGCCAGCAGCTTTACAAATAATGAGCAGTTCTTC | CASSFTNNEQFF
NA | TRBJ2-1 | 12 | NA | TRBV6-5 | TGTGCCAGCAGTTACGATAATTTATTGCAGTTCTTC | CASSYDNLLQFF
NA | TRBJ1-2 | 14 | NA | TRBV27 | TGTGCCAGCAGTTTAAGGGGGTTTGCCTATGGCTACACCTTC | CASSLRGFAYGYTF
NA | TRBJ2-1 | 16 | NA | TRBV27 | TGTGCCAGCAGTCTCCCCAGTCATAACCCAGGGAATGAGCAGTTCTTC | CASSLPSHNPGNEQFF
NA | TRBJ2-3 | 14 | TRBD1 | TRBV5-6 | TGTGCCAGCAGCTTGGACAGGGGGTGGGATACGCAGTATTTT | CASSLDRGWDTQYF
NA | TRBJ2-7 | 16 | TRBD1 | TRBV5-1 | TGCGCCAGCAGCTTAGCCGGGACAGGGGTTACCTACGAGCAGTACTTC | CASSLAGTGVTYEQYF
NA | TRBJ2-5 | 14 | NA | TRBV7-9 | TGTGCCAGCCGCAATCCGGGCCTACAAGAGACCCAGTACTTC | CASRNPGLQETQYF
NA | TRBJ1-1 | 12 | NA | TRBV7-9 | TGTGCCAGCAGCCTGGGGGCCACTGAAGCTTTCTTT | CASSLGATEAFF
NA | TRBJ1-2 | 13 | NA | TRBV7-2 | TGTGCCAGCAGCTCTTCGCCCGGCTATGGCTACACCTTC | CASSSSPGYGYTF
NA | TRBJ1-3 | 12 | NA | TRBV27 | TGTGCCAGCATTGACTCTGAAAACACCATATATTTT | CASIDSENTIYF
NA | TRBJ2-2 | 15 | TRBD1 | TRBV6-2/TRBV6-3 | TGTGCCAGCAGTTGGACAGGGAAGAACACCGGGGAGCTGTTTTTT | CASSWTGKNTGELFF
NA | TRBJ1-2 | 14 | NA | TRBV30 | TGTGCCTGGAGTGTTGGGGGTGCGAATTATGGCTACACCTTC | CAWSVGGANYGYTF
NA | TRBJ2-3 | 13 | NA | TRBV29-1 | TGCAGCGGAGCGGGCGGGGGCACAGATACGCAGTATTTT | CSGAGGGTDTQYF
NA | TRBJ2-6 | 19 | NA | TRBV6-5 | TGTGCCAGCAGTTACTCGAGGGCAGGGGCCCTCTCTGGGGCCAACGTCCTGACTTTC | CASSYSRAGALSGANVLTF
NA | TRBJ2-5 | 15 | NA | TRBV29-1 | TGCAGCGTTGATGGTTCGGGGACAAACCAAGAGACCCAGTACTTC | CSVDGSGTNQETQYF
few | TRBJ1-5 | 14 | NA | TRBV27 | TGTGCCAGCAGTTTATTGGGGGTCAATCAGCCCCAGCATTTT | CASSLLGVNQPQHF
few | TRBJ2-5 | 15 | TRBD2 | TRBV7-9 | TGTGCCAGCAGCTTAGGACCGGGAGGTGGAGAGACCCAGTACTTC | CASSLGPGGGETQYF
NA | TRBJ2-5 | 14 | NA | TRBV25-1 | TGTGCCAGCAGTGAGGACGGGGCTAAAGAGACCCAGTACTTC | CASSEDGAKETQYF